A single sample is the source of the 21 T cell receptor beta chains below, sequenced in a study of blood T cell repertoires in COVID-19. The data were produced by immunoSEQ multiplex PCR, yet TCRdb's version contains in-frame clones alone and is incomplete. The table includes about 68,000 clones, around 90% detected once. Sequencing input: peripheral blood. The receptors shown here come from a man aged 45-65 years with active COVID-19.

The rearrangement joins TRBV27 to TRBJ2-3; weak D call: TRBD2 (6 bases). This CDR3 is 15 amino acids long. Germline V gives CDR1 MNHEY, CDR2 SMNVEV (reference sequence). Between the trimmed V and J ends, which lost 0 bases and 0 bases, there was a span of 7 bases. For the CDR3, the DNA is TGTGCCAGCAGTTTATCGGGGGGAAGCACAGATACGCAGTATTTT. Translating it yields CASSLSGGSTDTQYF.

This clone was seen once. The chain links TRBV6-1 to TRBJ1-3; D is unclear. Germline lookup yields CDR1 MNHNS and CDR2 SASEGT. The CDR3 runs 16 residues. The V and J ends lost 2 bases and 0 bases respectively, with 11 bases between them. This CDR3 reads CASSERADYSGNTIYF. The DNA for the CDR3 is TGTGCCAGCAGTGAACGGGCAGACTACTCTGGAAACACCATATATTTT.

CDR3 nucleotide sequence: TGCGCCAGCAGCCACGGACAGGGGGGAGATACGCAGTATTTT. This translates into CASSHGQGGDTQYF. The V call is TRBV5-1, the J call TRBJ2-3; TRBD1 matches 10 bases. The length of the CDR3 is 14 residues. CDR1 SGHRS and CDR2 YFSETQ come from the germline V gene. The junction had 4 bases not matched to a gene; V was cut back by 4 bases and J by 5 bases.

The count of this clone is one. This chain joins TRBV5-6 and TRBJ1-1; 10 bases match TRBD1. CDR1 is SGHDT and CDR2 is YYEEEE in the germline V gene. This CDR3 is 14 amino acids long. Trimming removed 4 bases from V and 4 bases from J; junction bases left unmatched: 4. Here the CDR3 reads CASSRTGGVTEAFF. The CDR3 coding sequence is TGTGCCAGCAGCAGGACAGGGGGGGTCACTGAAGCTTTCTTT.

J is TRBJ2-1 and V is TRBV27; 8 nucleotides line up with TRBD1. V lost 4 bases to trimming and J lost 4 bases; unmatched junction nucleotides: 6. The CDR3 loop spans 15 amino acids. Germline loops: CDR1 MNHEY, CDR2 SMNVEV (reference sequence). This CDR3 is CASSSTGDLYNEQFF. DNA of the CDR3: TGTGCCAGCAGTTCGACAGGGGATCTTTACAATGAGCAGTTCTTC.

The chain employs TRBV6-5 and TRBJ1-1, with D maybe TRBD1 (5 bases). Germline lookup yields CDR1 MNHEY and CDR2 SVGAGI. With 0 bases removed from V and 1 base from J, the gap between germline ends came to 9 bases. The CDR3 consists of 15 residues. This CDR3 reads CASSYSPGQNTEAFF. CDR3 sequence (DNA): TGTGCCAGCAGTTACTCCCCCGGACAGAACACTGAAGCTTTCTTT.

Only a few counts were recorded for this clone. As DNA, the CDR3 is TGTGCCAGCAGCGATCTGACTAGCGGGGGGGCGGAGACCCAGTACTTC. The encoded protein is CASSDLTSGGAETQYF. The chain has TRBV7-3 and TRBJ2-5; 14 nucleotides align to TRBD2. V shed 5 bases and J 5 bases; nucleotides not matched to a gene: 7. Germline assignment: CDR1 SGHTA and CDR2 FQGTGA. The CDR3 is 16 residues long.

The V call is TRBV7-3, the J call TRBJ1-1, with a possible D match to TRBD1 (6 bases). Germline V gene sequence: CDR1 SGHTA, CDR2 FQGTGA. Trimming took off 5 bases at V and 1 base at J, with 11 bases between the two ends. CDR3 length equals 14 residues. CDR3 DNA: TGTGCCAGCAGCCCCGGACAGTCGAACACTGAAGCTTTCTTT. Translated, it gives CASSPGQSNTEAFF.

J is TRBJ1-2 and V is TRBV19; maybe TRBD1 (6 bases). Germline CDR1 and CDR2: LNHDA and SQIVND (reference sequence). The CDR3 consists of 15 residues. Deletions cut 4 bases from V and 0 bases from J, with 12 bases between. Here the CDR3 reads CASSTRTEANYGYTF. CDR3 DNA: TGTGCCAGTAGTACCCGGACAGAAGCTAACTATGGCTACACCTTC. Full variable domain (rest looked up from reference TRBV19 and TRBJ1-2): DGGITQSPKYLFRKEGQNVTLSCEQNLNHDAMYWYRQDPGQGLRLIYYSQIVNDFQKGDIAEGYSVSREKKESFPLTVTSAQKNPTAFYLCASSTRTEANYGYTFGSGTRLTVV.

With respect to this clone: Mismatch with germline at one junction end may stem from a read error. The chain uses TRBV16 and TRBJ1-3; D remains ambiguous. Germline V gene lookup returns CDR1 KGHSY and CDR2 FQNENV. This CDR3 has 17 residues. CDR3 coding DNA: TGTGCCAGCAGGCAATTCGGAGGGCAGCCCTCTGGAAACACCATATATTTT. It encodes CASRQFGGQPSGNTIYF.

The chain combines TRBV7-2 with TRBJ1-4, with a weak D call TRBD1 (6 bases). The V gene's germline CDR1 is SGHTA and CDR2 FQGNSA. The CDR3 covers 16 residues. V lost 3 bases and J lost 4, with 15 bases in between. Written as DNA, the CDR3 is TGTGCCAGCAGCTTTCATGGACAGCTACTTAATGAAAAACTGTTTTTT. This codes for CASSFHGQLLNEKLFF.

This rearrangement joins TRBV27 to TRBJ1-2; a possible D gene is TRBD1 (5 bases). CDR3 length equals 12 residues. V shed 4 bases and J shed 8 bases, with 11 bases lying between them. The germline gives CDR1 MNHEY, CDR2 SMNVEV (reference sequence). The CDR3, as DNA: TGTGCCAGCAGTTCGACAGCGGGGGGCTACACCTTC. This encodes CASSSTAGGYTF.

The chain joins TRBV18 to TRBJ1-1; 9 bases are shared with TRBD1. Germline V gives CDR1 KGHSH, CDR2 LQKENI. CDR3 length: 15 residues. V lost 2 bases, J lost 0 bases, and 1 base stayed unmatched. The CDR3 coding sequence is TGTGCCAGCTCACCAGGGACAGGGCTGAACACTGAAGCTTTCTTT. Translating gives CASSPGTGLNTEAFF. The complete variable domain, with remaining parts taken from reference TRBV18 and TRBJ1-1, reads NAGVMQNPRHLVRRRGQEARLRCSPMKGHSHVYWYRQLPEEGLKFMVYLQKENIIDESGMPKERFSAEFPKEGPSILRIQQVVRGDSAAYFCASSPGTGLNTEAFFGQGTRLTVV.

The chain couples TRBV18 to TRBJ1-2, with TRBD1 matching over 9 bases. V was pared by 2 bases and J by 8 bases, with 3 bases of the junction left unmatched. This CDR3 is built from 13 residues. Looked up from germline, CDR1 is KGHSH and CDR2 is LQKENI. In DNA form, the CDR3 reads TGTGCCAGCTCACCAGAGACAGGGGGAGGCTACACCTTC. Its translation: CASSPETGGGYTF.

V usage is TRBV12-3 or TRBV12-4 and J usage is TRBJ1-4, with D hard to call. This CDR3 spans 11 amino acids. V dropped 4 bases and J dropped 6 bases, with 3 bases sitting between them. CDR3 in amino acids: CASSSYEKLFF. CDR3 sequence (DNA): TGTGCCAGCAGTTCGTATGAAAAACTGTTTTTT.

The chain uses TRBV24-1 and TRBJ2-5; 8 nucleotides align to TRBD1. The ends lost 3 bases at V and 10 bases at J; junction bases unmatched: 15. CDR1 and CDR2 from the germline V gene are KGHDR and SFDVKD. The CDR3 has 16 amino acids. As DNA, the CDR3 is TGTGCCACCAGTGATCGAGCCTGGACAGGGATCGGGGGCCAGTACTTC. It specifies CATSDRAWTGIGGQYF.

To note about this clone: The sample contains more than one DNA sequence encoding this CDR3. The chain joins TRBV6-5 to TRBJ1-1; 7 bases agree with TRBD1. The junction had 4 bases not matched to a gene; V was cut back by 0 bases and J by 6 bases. This CDR3 contains 14 residues. Germline assignment: CDR1 MNHEY and CDR2 SVGAGI. CDR3 coding DNA: TGTGCCAGCAGTTACTCGGGTCAGGGGGCTGAAGCTTTCTTT. It codes for CASSYSGQGAEAFF.

The V and J genes are TRBV2 and TRBJ2-5; 10 bases line up with TRBD2. The germline V gene encodes CDR1 SNHLY and CDR2 FYNNEI. CDR3 length: 15 amino acids. The V gene end was trimmed by 5 bases and the J gene end by 4 bases; junction bases not matched to a gene: 7. The CDR3 loop is CASSPQSGGAETQYF. CDR3 nucleotides: TGTGCCAGCAGTCCTCAGAGCGGGGGGGCAGAGACCCAGTACTTC.

This clone was seen more than once but under ten times. The chain has TRBV9 and TRBJ2-7; TRBD2 matches at 8 bases. The germline V gene has CDR1 SGDLS and CDR2 YYNGEE. J gave up 2 bases and V 5 bases, and 6 bases lay outside the gene matches. The CDR3 spans 14 residues. The CDR3, as DNA: TGTGCCAGCAGTGTTAGCGGGACCCCCTACGAGCAGTACTTC. This encodes CASSVSGTPYEQYF.

The rearrangement joins TRBV7-2 to TRBJ2-1, with TRBD2 matching 13 bases. V shed 5 bases and J 8 bases; nucleotides not matched to a gene: 3. Germline V gene data show CDR1 as SGHTA and CDR2 as FQGNSA. The CDR3 consists of 14 residues. CDR3 DNA: TGTGCCAGCAGCACCGGACTAGCGGGAGATGAGCAGTTCTTC. This codes for CASSTGLAGDEQFF.

This clone was detected only once. The V call is TRBV7-9, the J call TRBJ2-5; tentatively, D is TRBD1 (6 bases). V lost 4 bases and J lost 3, with 15 bases in between. Looked up from germline, CDR1 is SEHNR and CDR2 is FQNEAQ (reference sequence). The CDR3 extends over 15 amino acids. The CDR3: CASSYPPAGEETQYF. The CDR3 bases are TGTGCCAGCAGCTACCCCCCGGCAGGGGAAGAGACCCAGTACTTC.